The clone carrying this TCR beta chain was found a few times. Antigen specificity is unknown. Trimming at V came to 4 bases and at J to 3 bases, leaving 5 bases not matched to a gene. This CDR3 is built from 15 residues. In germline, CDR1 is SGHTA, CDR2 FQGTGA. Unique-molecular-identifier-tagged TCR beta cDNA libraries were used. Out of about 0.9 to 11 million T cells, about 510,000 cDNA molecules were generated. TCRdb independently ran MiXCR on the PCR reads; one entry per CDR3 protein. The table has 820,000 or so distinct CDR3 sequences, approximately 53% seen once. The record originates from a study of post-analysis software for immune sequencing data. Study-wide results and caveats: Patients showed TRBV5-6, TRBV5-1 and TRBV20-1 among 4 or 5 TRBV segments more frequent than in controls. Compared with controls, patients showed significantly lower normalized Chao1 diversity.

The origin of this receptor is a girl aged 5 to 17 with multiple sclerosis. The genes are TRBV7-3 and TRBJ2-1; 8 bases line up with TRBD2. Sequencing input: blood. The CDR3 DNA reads TGTGCCAGCAGCTCATCGGGGGGGGACTACAATGAGCAGTTCTTC. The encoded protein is CASSSSGGDYNEQFF.